The text below deals with one T cell receptor (beta chain). This record comes from a study of blood T cell repertoires in COVID-19. Germline V gene data show CDR1 as LGHNA and CDR2 as YNFKEQ. V was shortened by 1 base and J by 9 bases, with 13 bases between the two germline ends. The CDR3 has 15 amino acids. Clones were read by immunoSEQ multiplex PCR, and TCRdb kept only the in-frame ones, dropping some. The sample lists tens of thousands of clones; approximately 83% were seen once. What was sequenced was peripheral blood. V is TRBV4-2 and J is TRBJ1-6; the D gene is possibly TRBD1 (6 bases). The sequence was collected from an elderly man with active or convalescent COVID-19. CDR3 sequence reads: CASSQATGLGSPLHF. CDR3 coding DNA: TGTGCCAGCAGCCAAGCTACAGGGCTGGGTTCACCCCTCCACTTT.